The 13 T cell receptor beta chains in this list originate from one sample, sequenced in a study of blood T cell repertoires in COVID-19. Data came from immunoSEQ multiplex PCR; TCRdb stores just in-frame clones and leaves some out. The table shows approximately 170,000 clones, with around four fifths occurring only once. The sample comprised peripheral blood. Every receptor here comes from a woman between 70 and 85 years old who had recovered from COVID-19.

This clone was detected a few times. The chain combines TRBV7-9 with TRBJ1-2; 7 nucleotides agree with TRBD1. Germline V gene sequence: CDR1 SEHNR, CDR2 FQNEAQ (reference sequence). The length of the CDR3 is 14 residues. V dropped 5 bases and J dropped 4; count of bases not matched to a gene: 7. CDR3 DNA: TGTGCCAGCAGCCAGGGACAGATAATCTATGGCTACACCTTC. Translating gives CASSQGQIIYGYTF. The whole variable domain, remainder taken from reference TRBV7-9 and TRBJ1-2, is DTGVSQNPRHKITKRGQNVTFRCDPISEHNRLYWYRQTLGQGPEFLTYFQNEAQLEKSRLLSDRFSAERPKGSFSTLEIQRTEQGDSAMYLCASSQGQIIYGYTFGSGTRLTVV.

CDR3 coding DNA: TGTGCCAGCAGCCCCCGAGGAATTGGCGGGGGGCCGAGCAATGAGCAGTTCTTC. This gives the protein CASSPRGIGGGPSNEQFF. The chain recombines TRBV27 with TRBJ2-1, with 8 positions matching TRBD2. V lost 6 bases, J lost 6 bases, and 19 bases stayed unmatched. The CDR3 runs 18 residues. Germline assignment: CDR1 MNHEY and CDR2 SMNVEV (reference sequence).

The chain uses TRBV7-2 and TRBJ2-3; 9 bases agree with TRBD2. CDR3 length: 19 amino acids. CDR1 is SGHTA, CDR2 FQGNSA, per germline. V lost 4 bases to trimming and J lost 1 base; unmatched junction nucleotides: 15. In DNA form, the CDR3 reads TGTGCCAGCAGCTCCCCCGGCCTTGCGGGAGGGTGGGGCACAGATACGCAGTATTTT. Translating gives CASSSPGLAGGWGTDTQYF.

The chain has TRBV10-3 and TRBJ2-5; TRBD1 might be the D (5 bases). V lost 6 bases, J lost 1 base, and 6 bases lay in between. Germline CDR1 is ENHRY and CDR2 is SYGVKD. The CDR3 is 12 amino acids. The CDR3 is CAIRGRQETQYF. CDR3 nucleotide sequence: TGTGCCATCAGGGGGCGCCAAGAGACCCAGTACTTC.

V is TRBV27 and J is TRBJ2-1; 12 positions match TRBD1. CDR3 length: 13 amino acids. V lost 6 bases, J lost 9 bases, and 3 bases stayed unmatched. The germline gives CDR1 MNHEY, CDR2 SMNVEV (reference sequence). CDR3 in amino acids: CASRGQGAGEQFF. CDR3 DNA: TGTGCCAGCAGGGGACAGGGGGCAGGTGAGCAGTTCTTC.

V is TRBV13 and J is TRBJ1-3, with unresolved D. Germline V gene data show CDR1 as PRHDT and CDR2 as FYEKMQ (reference sequence). This CDR3 has 14 residues. Deletions cut 0 bases from V and 4 bases from J, with 7 bases between. In DNA, the CDR3 is TGTGCCAGCAGCTTAGGCGTCAGGGGAAACACCATATATTTT. It encodes CASSLGVRGNTIYF.

V is TRBV7-3 and J is TRBJ2-6; 7 nucleotides match TRBD2. V shed 2 bases, J shed 0 bases, and the junction held 4 bases outside the gene matches. The V gene's germline CDR1 is SGHTA and CDR2 FQGTGA. The CDR3 extends over 17 amino acids. CDR3 in DNA: TGTGCCAGCAGCTTATGGGGGGGTCCCTCTGGGGCCAACGTCCTGACTTTC. Amino acids: CASSLWGGPSGANVLTF.

This clone has a handful of counts. The V call is TRBV25-1, the J call TRBJ2-3; possibly TRBD2 for D (6 bases). From germline, CDR1 is MGHDK and CDR2 SYGVNS. Trimming pared 9 bases from V and 6 bases from J, leaving 25 bases between. The CDR3 loop spans 16 amino acids. The CDR3 DNA follows: TGTGCCAGGACTAGGCCTGTCCCGCACAGTAAGGATACGCAGTATTTT. Protein sequence: CARTRPVPHSKDTQYF.

This clone appeared once. The rearrangement links TRBV5-1 to TRBJ1-3, with D possibly being TRBD1 (5 bases). CDR3 length: 16 amino acids. CDR1 is SGHRS and CDR2 is YFSETQ in the germline V gene. V lost 0 bases to trimming and J lost 1 base, with 11 bases between them. The CDR3 loop reads CASSLGPAGSGNTIYF. CDR3 DNA: TGCGCCAGCAGCTTGGGCCCGGCAGGGTCTGGAAACACCATATATTTT.

The V gene is TRBV2, the J gene TRBJ1-5, with D perhaps matching TRBD1 (5 bases). This CDR3 has 19 amino acids. V shed 6 bases and J shed 6 bases, with 30 bases lying between them. Per germline, CDR1 SNHLY and CDR2 FYNNEI. The CDR3: CASSLVVGSRGFQGQPQHF. CDR3 bases: TGTGCCAGCAGCTTGGTCGTGGGATCCCGGGGGTTCCAAGGTCAGCCCCAGCATTTT.

This chain uses TRBV5-1 with TRBJ1-6; D is possibly TRBD1 (6 bases). Between the trimmed V and J ends, which lost 4 bases and 4 bases, there was a span of 12 bases. Germline V lookup: CDR1 SGHRS, CDR2 YFSETQ. This CDR3 region has 15 residues. Here the CDR3 reads CASSEQGPYNSPLHF. The CDR3, as DNA: TGCGCCAGCAGCGAACAGGGTCCGTATAATTCACCCCTCCACTTT.

This rearrangement joins TRBV29-1 to TRBJ2-1; 7 bases are shared with TRBD1. This CDR3 region has 13 residues. Losses at the gene ends were 8 bases for V and 0 bases for J; bases not matched to a gene: 4. Germline CDR1 is SQVTM and CDR2 is ANQGSEA. The CDR3 sequence is CSIRGNSYNEQFF. The CDR3 coding sequence is TGCAGCATCAGGGGGAACTCCTACAATGAGCAGTTCTTC.

The rearrangement links TRBV6-5 to TRBJ1-2, with 9 bases lining up with TRBD1. This CDR3 contains 15 residues. The V segment lost 7 bases and the J segment 2 bases; nucleotides outside the gene matches: 8. From germline, CDR1 is MNHEY and CDR2 SVGAGI. As DNA, the CDR3 is TGTGCCAGCAAAAAAGGGACAGGGAGGAACTATGGCTACACCTTC. Encoded protein: CASKKGTGRNYGYTF.